The TCR beta chain described here comes from a study of T cells after yellow fever vaccination. At the level of the study: Fractions of low cell number were prepared using SMART-Seq v4 Ultra Low Input.

The sample holds a few counts of this clonotype. Antigen: not known. CDR1 and CDR2 from the germline V gene are DFQATT and SNEGSKA (reference sequence). The CDR3 has 14 amino acids. V dropped 5 bases and J dropped 0; count of bases not matched to a gene: 4. Findings and limits, study-wide: The study noted that FACS-sorted repertoires could contain abundant clonotypes contaminating from the bulk population.

From the 5' RACE reads, TCRdb called clonotypes with MiXCR, one entry per CDR3 protein. The sample has around 590,000 distinct CDR3 sequences; 12% are singletons. This clonotype was sampled from a man aged 25-45 years who received the YFV17D yellow fever vaccine. The specimen comprised PBMCs, sampled on the day of the yellow fever booster vaccination. The rearrangement uses TRBV20-1 and TRBJ2-7, with 10 bases matching TRBD2. CDR3 coding DNA: TGCAGTGCTTTAAGCGGGAGGGCCTCCTACGAGCAGTACTTC. Translation: CSALSGRASYEQYF.